The 9 T cell receptor beta chains reported below all come from one sample, sequenced in a study of T cells after yellow fever vaccination. TCRdb itself ran the 5' RACE reads through MiXCR, one entry per CDR3 protein. The table records a few hundred thousand distinct CDR3 sequences, about 15% of them present only once. The material sequenced was PBMCs, taken less than 6 days after the first yellow fever vaccination. The receptors stem from a man aged 18 to 29 who received the YFV17D yellow fever vaccine.

The chain carries TRBV5-4 and TRBJ2-4; 9 bases are a match to TRBD2. The CDR3 is 16 amino acids. The ends lost 0 bases at V and 6 bases at J; junction bases unmatched: 7. CDR1 is SGHNT, CDR2 YYREEE, per germline (reference sequence). CDR3 in DNA: TGTGCCAGCAGCTTGGATCCTAGCGGGACGGGAAACATTCAGTACTTC. This sequence encodes CASSLDPSGTGNIQYF.

This clonotype was counted between two and nine times. CDR3 nucleotide sequence: TGCGCCAGCAGGACCGGAGAATGGGCTAATGAAAAACTGTTTTTT. It translates to CASRTGEWANEKLFF. This chain joins TRBV5-1 and TRBJ1-4; D is ambiguous. V was clipped by 5 bases and J by 3 bases, with 14 bases between them. The germline V gene encodes CDR1 SGHRS and CDR2 YFSETQ. The CDR3 is 15 residues long.

The chain has TRBV7-8 and TRBJ1-1, with a tentative D call TRBD1 (5 bases). This CDR3 spans 12 amino acids. Germline V gene data show CDR1 as SGHVS and CDR2 as FQNEAQ. The V and J ends lost 1 base and 11 bases respectively, with 11 bases between them. The CDR3 spells CASSLGGVFAFF. The CDR3 DNA reads TGTGCCAGCAGCTTAGGAGGGGTGTTTGCTTTCTTT.

The genes are TRBV5-4 and TRBJ2-5, with 10 positions matching TRBD2. Germline trimming cut 6 bases from V and 5 bases from J; bases unmatched to any gene: 10. The CDR3 loop spans 15 amino acids. Per germline, CDR1 SGHNT and CDR2 YYREEE (reference sequence). CDR3 loop: CASTRSGGTGETQYF. The CDR3 nucleotides are TGTGCCAGCACCCGTAGCGGGGGGACTGGGGAGACCCAGTACTTC.

This clonotype was seen only a few times. V gene TRBV5-6 combines with J gene TRBJ2-1; D unresolved. The germline V gene has CDR1 SGHDT and CDR2 YYEEEE. V was cut by 2 bases and J by 6 bases, with 9 bases left in between. The CDR3 is made up of 13 amino acids. This chain's CDR3 is CASSFGPTNEQFF. As DNA, the CDR3 is TGTGCCAGCAGCTTTGGACCTACCAATGAGCAGTTCTTC. The complete variable domain, with remaining parts taken from reference TRBV5-6 and TRBJ2-1, reads DAGVTQSPTHLIKTRGQQVTLRCSPKSGHDTVSWYQQALGQGPQFIFQYYEEEERQRGNFPDRFSGHQFPNYSSELNVNALLLGDSALYLCASSFGPTNEQFFGPGTRLTVL.

This clonotype was seen only a few times. The rearrangement uses TRBV6-5 and TRBJ1-1; TRBD1 matches at 9 bases. V trimming: 6 bases; J trimming: 0 bases; junction bases outside the gene matches: 11. This CDR3 has 17 amino acids. Germline V CDR1 and CDR2: MNHEY, SVGAGI. CDR3 nucleotide sequence: TGTGCCAGCAGCTACAGGGGGCGAAGTTCTTTGAACACTGAAGCTTTCTTT. Protein sequence: CASSYRGRSSLNTEAFF.

CDR3 nucleotide sequence: TGCGCCAGCAGTCTTCTAGCGGGGGCCAACTACGAGCAGTACTTC. Its protein is CASSLLAGANYEQYF. The V and J genes are TRBV5-1 and TRBJ2-7; 10 bases are shared with TRBD2. J gave up 3 bases and V 5 bases, and 8 bases lay outside the gene matches. The CDR3 is 15 residues long. From germline, CDR1 is SGHRS and CDR2 YFSETQ.

The chain uses TRBV6-1 and TRBJ2-7, with TRBD2 matching over 12 bases. CDR3 size: 17 residues. The germline gives CDR1 MNHNS, CDR2 SASEGT. The V and J ends lost 6 bases and 3 bases, in that order; junction bases with no gene match: 12. CDR3 nucleotides: TGTGCCAGCAGCCTAGCGGGGGGGTGGGAGTCTAGCTACGAGCAGTACGTC. Translating gives CASSLAGGWESSYEQYV.

This clonotype has more than one count but fewer than ten. J is TRBJ2-7 and V is TRBV4-1; D not resolved. CDR3 length: 15 amino acids. Germline V gene lookup returns CDR1 MGHRA and CDR2 YSYEKL. V was shortened by 0 bases and J by 7 bases, with 16 bases between the two germline ends. The CDR3 region has the DNA TGCGCCAGCAGCCAAGATCCGACTCGCCCTGAGGAGCAGTACTTC. This translates into CASSQDPTRPEEQYF.